This T cell receptor (beta chain) was identified during a study of CD8+CD57+ T cells in acquired aplastic anemia. As for the study in general: Average DNA yield from sorted CD4+ and CD8+ cells was around 3 ug.

TCR beta VDJ and CDR3 were profiled, and genomic DNA was the template. TCRdb reprocessed the reads with MiXCR, giving one entry per CDR3 protein. The sample lists under 200,000 distinct CDR3 sequences, around half occurring once. Worth noting for this clonotype: Its antigen is currently unknown.

Study findings and constraints: In CD8+ cells, Simpson's diversity showed no significant difference between patients and controls. There were over 25 CD8+ CDR3 sequences that occurred in both patients and controls.

CD8+CD57+ cell expansion, shown by flow cytometry, had occurred in the patients selected for sequencing. Blood was sampled before the patients had received any therapy. Sequencing was carried out using sorted CD4+, CD8+, or CD8+CD57+ T cells (not recorded which) from PBMCs. This clonotype originated in a human donor with aplastic anemia.

CDR3 bases: TGCAGCGTGGGGTCGGACGGAAACACCATATATTTT. Amino acids: CSVGSDGNTIYF. This chain connects TRBV29-1 to TRBJ1-3; D call uncertain. The V gene lost 6 bases and the J gene lost 4 bases, with 10 bases spanning the gap. This CDR3 is built from 12 residues. CDR1 is SQVTM, CDR2 ANQGSEA, per germline.